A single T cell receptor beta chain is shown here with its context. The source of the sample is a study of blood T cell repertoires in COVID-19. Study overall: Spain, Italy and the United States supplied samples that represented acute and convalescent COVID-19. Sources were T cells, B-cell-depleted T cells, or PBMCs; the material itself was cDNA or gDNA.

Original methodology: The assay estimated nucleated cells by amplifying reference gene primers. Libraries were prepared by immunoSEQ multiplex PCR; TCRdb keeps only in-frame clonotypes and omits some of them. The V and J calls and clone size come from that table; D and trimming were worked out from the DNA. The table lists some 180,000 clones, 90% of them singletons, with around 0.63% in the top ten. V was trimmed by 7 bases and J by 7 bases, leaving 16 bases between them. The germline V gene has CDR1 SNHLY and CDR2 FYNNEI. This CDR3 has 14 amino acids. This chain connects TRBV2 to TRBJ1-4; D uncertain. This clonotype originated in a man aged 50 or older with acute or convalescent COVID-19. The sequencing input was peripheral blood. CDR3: CASTARGGVEKLFF. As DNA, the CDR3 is TGTGCCAGCACCGCGCGGGGTGGGGTTGAAAAACTGTTTTTT. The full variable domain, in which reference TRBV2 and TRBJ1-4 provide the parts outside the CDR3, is EPEVTQTPSHQVTQMGQEVILRCVPISNHLYFYWYRQILGQKVEFLVSFYNNEISEKSEIFDDQFSVERPDGSNFTLKIRSTKLEDSAMYFCASTARGGVEKLFFGSGTQLSVL.